This passage covers 25 T cell receptor beta chains from one sample sequenced in a study of siplizumab effects on memory and regulatory T cells. Assay used: immunoSEQ multiplex PCR; TCRdb lists only in-frame clones, some missing. This sample has about 40,000 clones; 80% to 90% occur once, and the top ten carry around 0.25%. The specimen sequenced was naive CD4+ T cells sorted from blood. Receptor source: a human donor in good health.

The chain recombines TRBV7-2 with TRBJ2-3, with D tentatively TRBD2 (6 bases). Trimming pared 5 bases from V and 5 bases from J, leaving 20 bases between. The CDR3 runs to 16 residues. Germline CDR1 reads SGHTA; CDR2 reads FQGNSA. CDR3 nucleotides: TGTGCCAGCAGCCGCGGGACGGGTAATCGGGGAGATACGCAGTATTTT. Protein: CASSRGTGNRGDTQYF.

V usage is TRBV7-9 and J usage is TRBJ2-2; D not resolved. The CDR3 covers 12 residues. V gave up 5 bases and J gave up 6 bases, with 7 bases separating them. Germline V lookup: CDR1 SEHNR, CDR2 FQNEAQ (reference sequence). The CDR3 is CASSRQAGELFF. In DNA, the CDR3 is TGTGCCAGCAGCCGACAAGCCGGGGAGCTGTTTTTT. Looking up the rest from reference TRBV7-9 and TRBJ2-2 gives the full variable domain: DTGVSQNPRHKITKRGQNVTFRCDPISEHNRLYWYRQTLGQGPEFLTYFQNEAQLEKSRLLSDRFSAERPKGSFSTLEIQRTEQGDSAMYLCASSRQAGELFFGEGSRLTVL.

The chain is built from TRBV18 and TRBJ2-7, with D unclear. V lost 1 base, J lost 7 bases, and 11 bases lay in between. Germline assignment: CDR1 KGHSH and CDR2 LQKENI. CDR3 length equals 13 residues. CDR3 DNA sequence: TGTGCCAGCTCACCACTCCAAGCTCCTGAGCAGTACTTC. Translating it yields CASSPLQAPEQYF. Full variable domain (rest looked up from reference TRBV18 and TRBJ2-7): NAGVMQNPRHLVRRRGQEARLRCSPMKGHSHVYWYRQLPEEGLKFMVYLQKENIIDESGMPKERFSAEFPKEGPSILRIQQVVRGDSAAYFCASSPLQAPEQYFGPGTRLTVT.

The chain joins TRBV19 to TRBJ1-2; TRBD1 is a possible D gene (5 bases). Per the germline V gene, CDR1 is LNHDA and CDR2 is SQIVND (reference sequence). This CDR3 comprises 15 residues. Trimming stripped 6 bases from V and 0 bases from J, with 14 bases between. In nucleotides, the CDR3 is TGTGCCAGTAGCCGGGGGTGGGCCCCTAACTATGGCTACACCTTC. Translated, it gives CASSRGWAPNYGYTF.

This rearrangement joins TRBV6-1 to TRBJ1-1; D not certain. The CDR3 extends over 15 amino acids. The germline CDR1 and CDR2 sequences are MNHNS and SASEGT. The V end lost 0 bases, the J end lost 5 bases, and 13 bases lay between the germline ends. CDR3 residues: CASSEALYMGTEAFF. The CDR3 DNA follows: TGTGCCAGCAGTGAAGCGCTTTATATGGGGACTGAAGCTTTCTTT.

The chain couples TRBV11-3 to TRBJ2-4; TRBD1 is a possible D gene (6 bases). The CDR3 is made up of 15 amino acids. Trimming removed 6 bases from V and 5 bases from J, with 17 bases in between. Germline V gene sequence: CDR1 SGHNT, CDR2 YENEEA. This CDR3 is CASSLRSQGENIQYF. The CDR3 bases are TGTGCCAGCAGTCTACGGTCACAGGGCGAAAACATTCAGTACTTC.

The chain carries TRBV4-1 and TRBJ2-5; D might be TRBD2 (5 bases). Germline-derived CDR1 and CDR2 are MGHRA and YSYEKL. Trimming pared 5 bases from V and 5 bases from J, leaving 18 bases between. The CDR3 consists of 15 residues. The CDR3 DNA reads as TGCGCCAGCAGCTCTCGGGGTATCGGCTCGGAGACCCAGTACTTC. The encoded protein is CASSSRGIGSETQYF.

The chain employs TRBV9 and TRBJ2-3; D is unresolved. Germline CDR1 SGDLS, CDR2 YYNGEE. V was trimmed by 0 bases and J by 8 bases, leaving 4 bases between them. This CDR3 region has 11 residues. This CDR3 is CASSVEGTQYF. The CDR3 nucleotides are TGTGCCAGCAGCGTAGAGGGTACGCAGTATTTT.

The rearrangement joins TRBV16 to TRBJ1-1; D perhaps matches TRBD1 (6 bases). This CDR3 is built from 13 residues. V shed 7 bases and J shed 6 bases, with 15 bases lying between them. CDR1 and CDR2 (germline): KGHSY, FQNENV. CDR3 amino acids: CASNSQEGAEAFF. The DNA of the CDR3 is TGTGCCAGCAACTCTCAGGAGGGGGCTGAAGCTTTCTTT.

The chain combines TRBV19 with TRBJ2-7; D unclear. Per germline, CDR1 LNHDA and CDR2 SQIVND (reference sequence). The V end was cut by 0 bases, the J end by 0 bases, with 9 bases between. The CDR3 is made up of 15 amino acids. For the CDR3, the DNA is TGTGCCAGTAGTATAGACGGGCAGTACTCCTACGAGCAGTACTTC. Translated, it gives CASSIDGQYSYEQYF.

The CDR3 spells CASSLDSSSTEAFF. CDR3 sequence (DNA): TGCGCCAGCAGCTTGGACAGTTCCAGCACTGAAGCTTTCTTT. The gene calls are TRBV5-1 and TRBJ1-1; D gene ambiguous. The CDR3 loop spans 14 amino acids. Trimming removed 0 bases at V and 4 bases at J, with 10 bases between. Germline V gene lookup returns CDR1 SGHRS and CDR2 YFSETQ.

The genes are TRBV19 and TRBJ2-5; 9 bases match TRBD2. The CDR3 is made up of 13 amino acids. V lost 6 bases, J lost 5 bases, and 4 bases stayed unmatched. The germline gives CDR1 LNHDA, CDR2 SQIVND (reference sequence). In DNA, the CDR3 is TGTGCCAGTAGCCTAGCGGGAATGGAGACCCAGTACTTC. Its protein is CASSLAGMETQYF.

The chain uses TRBV6-1 and TRBJ1-5, with D tentatively TRBD1 (5 bases). Trimming stripped 2 bases from V and 0 bases from J, with 17 bases between. CDR1 is MNHNS and CDR2 is SASEGT in the germline V gene. The CDR3 runs 18 residues. For the CDR3, the DNA is TGTGCCAGCAGTGAAAGGTTATACAGGCGGGATAGCAATCAGCCCCAGCATTTT. It encodes CASSERLYRRDSNQPQHF.

V gene TRBV7-2 combines with J gene TRBJ2-2; D gene ambiguous. Germline lookup yields CDR1 SGHTA and CDR2 FQGNSA. There are 12 residues in the CDR3. Trimming left V 4 bases short and J 3 bases short, with 3 bases between. This CDR3 reads CASSSYTGELFF. The CDR3 nucleotides read TGTGCCAGCAGCTCCTACACCGGGGAGCTGTTTTTT.

The chain recombines TRBV6-1 with TRBJ2-5; 12 bases agree with TRBD2. Germline lookup yields CDR1 MNHNS and CDR2 SASEGT. The CDR3 totals 16 residues. Trimming removed 4 bases from V and 5 bases from J; junction bases left unmatched: 8. This CDR3 reads CASSVRLAGVVETQYF. The DNA of the CDR3 is TGTGCCAGCAGTGTTCGACTAGCGGGGGTGGTGGAGACCCAGTACTTC.

This rearrangement joins TRBV5-1 to TRBJ2-5; no firm D call. V lost 1 base, J lost 3 bases, and 13 bases lay in between. Germline lookup yields CDR1 SGHRS and CDR2 YFSETQ. This CDR3 is built from 15 residues. CDR3 DNA sequence: TGCGCCAGCAGCTTGTGGGTGGGTCCGGAAGAGACCCAGTACTTC. Residues: CASSLWVGPEETQYF. The variable domain in full, with the rest retrieved from reference TRBV5-1 and TRBJ2-5, is KAGVTQTPRYLIKTRGQQVTLSCSPISGHRSVSWYQQTPGQGLQFLFEYFSETQRNKGNFPGRFSGRQFSNSRSEMNVSTLELGDSALYLCASSLWVGPEETQYFGPGTRLLVL.

CDR3 in amino acids: CASSLAEFSGNTIYF. The DNA for the CDR3 is TGTGCCAGCAGCTTGGCCGAGTTCTCTGGAAACACCATATATTTT. The rearrangement links TRBV5-8 to TRBJ1-3, with D unresolved. In germline, CDR1 is SGHTS, CDR2 YDEGEE. The V end lost 0 bases, the J end lost 0 bases, and 7 bases lay between the germline ends. CDR3 length: 15 amino acids.

The chain combines TRBV5-1 with TRBJ1-2; D unresolved. Germline V gene sequence: CDR1 SGHRS, CDR2 YFSETQ. The CDR3 has 15 residues. With 4 bases removed from V and 0 bases from J, the gap between germline ends came to 13 bases. The CDR3 coding sequence is TGCGCCAGCAGCCTTGAGGCAGTTCCTAACTATGGCTACACCTTC. Protein product: CASSLEAVPNYGYTF.

The chain links TRBV28 to TRBJ1-2; 9 positions match TRBD1. After removal of 8 bases from V and 12 bases from J, the junction contained 10 bases not matched to a gene. The CDR3 has 12 residues. Germline assignment: CDR1 MDHEN and CDR2 SYDVKM. CDR3 amino acids: CASGGTGKGDTF. The CDR3 DNA reads TGTGCCAGCGGGGGGACAGGGAAAGGTGACACCTTC.

The chain employs TRBV27 and TRBJ2-1; 7 bases fit TRBD1. CDR3 length equals 14 residues. The trim removed 5 bases at V and 4 bases at J, leaving 5 bases unmatched. CDR1 is MNHEY, CDR2 SMNVEV, per germline (reference sequence). CDR3 DNA: TGTGCCAGCAGTAAGATGGACAGGTACAATGAGCAGTTCTTC. It codes for CASSKMDRYNEQFF.

V is TRBV4-1 and J is TRBJ1-4; D may be TRBD1 (6 bases). Trimming left V 4 bases short and J 8 bases short, with 14 bases between. Germline V gives CDR1 MGHRA, CDR2 YSYEKL. The CDR3 extends over 14 amino acids. CDR3 sequence reads: CASSLRGDAEKLFF. The CDR3 DNA reads TGCGCCAGCAGCCTAAGGGGGGACGCGGAAAAACTGTTTTTT.

The chain recombines TRBV7-2 with TRBJ2-5, with D tentatively TRBD1 (6 bases). The CDR3 runs to 13 residues. CDR1 is SGHTA, CDR2 FQGNSA, per germline. V shed 8 bases and J shed 7 bases, with 17 bases lying between them. CDR3 bases: TGTGCCAGCTTCGTACAGGGTTCGGGGACCCAGTACTTC. It specifies CASFVQGSGTQYF.

J is TRBJ1-1 and V is TRBV5-1; 10 nucleotides align to TRBD1. This CDR3 is built from 15 residues. With 4 bases clipped from V and 11 bases from J, the junction kept 14 bases outside the gene matches. Germline loops: CDR1 SGHRS, CDR2 YFSETQ. CDR3 residues: CASSMRGQGGESAFF. CDR3 nucleotide sequence: TGCGCCAGCAGCATGCGCGGACAGGGGGGTGAATCTGCTTTCTTT.

The rearrangement links TRBV6-1 to TRBJ1-2; 7 positions match TRBD1. This CDR3 is built from 13 residues. Germline CDR1 MNHNS, CDR2 SASEGT. With V trimmed by 6 bases and J by 4 bases, 5 bases remained unmatched. The CDR3 here is CASRQTGAYGYTF. Here the CDR3 DNA reads TGTGCCAGCAGACAAACAGGGGCCTATGGCTACACCTTC.

The chain carries TRBV6-6 and TRBJ2-7, with 7 bases that match TRBD2. This CDR3 is built from 15 residues. Germline CDR1 MNHNY, CDR2 SVGAGI (reference sequence). Losses at the gene ends were 2 bases for V and 4 bases for J; bases not matched to a gene: 8. CDR3 amino acids: CASSYGTGGRYEQYF. The DNA of the CDR3 is TGTGCCAGCAGTTACGGAACGGGAGGTCGTTACGAGCAGTACTTC.